This T cell receptor beta chain stems from a study of T cell repertoires in cytomegalovirus infection. Study summary: Public TCR beta signatures were indicative of both CMV infection and a matching HLA type.

For this clonotype: No antigen is known for it.

The CDR3 runs to 15 residues. V was clipped by 3 bases and J by 0 bases, with 8 bases between them. Germline V lookup: CDR1 MDHEN, CDR2 SYDVKM. Study findings and constraints: Dominating the ex vivo response were TCR beta clonotypes that were CMV-specific and HLA-C-restricted. Cumulated frequencies of public TCR beta families served to identify carriers of CMV plus the relevant HLA.

TCRdb redid the calling of the reads with MiXCR, one entry per CDR3 protein. The repertoire has 200,000 to 250,000 distinct CDR3 sequences, roughly 22% of them found once; the top ten carry roughly 18%. Sequencing was performed on CD8+ T cells from PBMCs. The rearrangement links TRBV28 to TRBJ1-4; D ambiguous. This clonotype originated in a human donor in good health (CMV status not recorded). Some clones in this sample may be carry-over from other donors' samples. The CDR3 sequence is CASSLYVSTNEKLFF. In nucleotides, the CDR3 is TGTGCCAGCAGTTTGTACGTCTCAACTAATGAAAAACTGTTTTTT.